Each of the 32 T cell receptor beta chains below was sequenced from the same sample in a study of radiation and T cells in renal cell carcinoma. Time point described: blood 4 weeks post-SBRT, at nephrectomy. Treatment specified: 15 Gy SBRT to primary tumor, nephrectomy 4 weeks later. Repertoires were generated with immunoSEQ multiplex PCR, while TCRdb's copy carries only in-frame clones and drops some. The sample contains under 100,000 clones, approximately 82% of which appear only once. The starting material was blood, obtained from a patient whose treatment included radiotherapy and nephrectomy. These receptor sequences come from a man aged 55 to 70 with renal cell carcinoma.

V gene TRBV11-2 combines with J gene TRBJ2-7; 14 nucleotides agree with TRBD2. The CDR3 covers 13 residues. Germline V lookup: CDR1 SGHAT, CDR2 FQNNGV. J gave up 3 bases and V 9 bases, and 1 base lay outside the gene matches. CDR3 nucleotide sequence: TGTGCCAGTGGGACTAGCGGGAGCTACGAGCAGTACTTC. Its protein product is CASGTSGSYEQYF.

The chain recombines TRBV5-1 with TRBJ1-3; TRBD1 is a possible D gene (5 bases). This CDR3 region has 16 residues. Trimming took 4 bases from V and 6 from J, leaving 20 bases between them. Germline lookup yields CDR1 SGHRS and CDR2 YFSETQ. CDR3 region: CASSAGPGTPSNTIYF. The CDR3 DNA is TGCGCCAGCAGCGCGGGGCCCGGGACCCCTTCAAACACCATATATTTT.

This clone was detected only a few times. The V call is TRBV11-2, the J call TRBJ2-7, with 9 bases aligning to TRBD2. The germline V gene encodes CDR1 SGHAT and CDR2 FQNNGV. The J segment lost 1 base and the V segment lost 6 bases, leaving 7 bases of the junction unmatched. CDR3 size: 15 residues. The CDR3 DNA sequence: TGTGCCAGCAGTTCGGGGCTAGCGGGATCCTACGAGCAGTACTTC. It encodes CASSSGLAGSYEQYF.

This clone was seen only once. The rearrangement joins TRBV6-1 to TRBJ1-1, with 7 positions matching TRBD1. Germline loops: CDR1 MNHNS, CDR2 SASEGT. CDR3 length: 14 residues. With V trimmed by 6 bases and J by 2 bases, 6 bases remained unmatched. CDR3 sequence (DNA): TGTGCCAGCAGATCAGGGGGAGCTAACACTGAAGCTTTCTTT. Encoded protein: CASRSGGANTEAFF.

This sequence joins TRBV30 and TRBJ2-6; D is uncertain. The germline V and J ends were trimmed by 0 bases and 2 bases, with 8 bases remaining between them. This CDR3 comprises 15 residues. Germline V CDR1 and CDR2: GTSNPN, SVGIG (reference sequence). Written as DNA, the CDR3 is TGTGCCTGGAGTGTGGGTGGGACTGGGGCCAACGTCCTGACTTTC. It codes for CAWSVGGTGANVLTF.

This clone was seen only once. The V call is TRBV29-1, the J call TRBJ2-2, with 8 bases aligning to TRBD2. The CDR3 totals 12 residues. V was pared by 5 bases and J by 6 bases, with 2 bases of the junction left unmatched. CDR1 SQVTM and CDR2 ANQGSEA come from the germline V gene. CDR3 in amino acids: CSVRGGPGELFF. The DNA of the CDR3 is TGCAGCGTTCGCGGGGGGCCCGGGGAGCTGTTTTTT.

The rearrangement links TRBV27 to TRBJ1-2, with D possibly matching TRBD1 (6 bases). CDR1 is MNHEY, CDR2 SMNVEV, per germline (reference sequence). The CDR3 covers 18 residues. V was clipped by 6 bases and J by 1 base, with 24 bases between them. In DNA form, the CDR3 reads TGTGCCAGCAGCCGCCGACTGGGGGCCGACGAATTTAACTATGGCTACACCTTC. Amino acid sequence: CASSRRLGADEFNYGYTF.

The V and J genes are TRBV6-1 and TRBJ1-5, with D perhaps matching TRBD1 (5 bases). Germline CDR1 is MNHNS and CDR2 is SASEGT. The CDR3 loop spans 12 amino acids. Trimming removed 7 bases from V and 3 bases from J, with 7 bases in between. The CDR3 loop is CASTRANQPQHF. Written as DNA, the CDR3 is TGTGCCAGCACCAGGGCCAATCAGCCCCAGCATTTT.

The chain uses TRBV7-8 and TRBJ1-5; D perhaps matches TRBD1 (6 bases). The CDR3 has 17 residues. The V end was cut by 6 bases, the J end by 2 bases, with 20 bases between. CDR1 SGHVS and CDR2 FQNEAQ come from the germline V gene. The CDR3 spells CASSLNDAGEGNQPQHF. CDR3 nucleotide sequence: TGTGCCAGCAGTCTCAATGATGCAGGGGAGGGCAATCAGCCCCAGCATTTT.

The chain employs TRBV11-3 and TRBJ2-1; TRBD1 matches 9 bases. J was trimmed by 6 bases and V by 5 bases; bases with no gene match: 5. In germline, CDR1 is SGHNT, CDR2 YENEEA. CDR3 length: 14 residues. CDR3 region: CASSPGTGINEQFF. The CDR3 nucleotides are TGTGCCAGCAGCCCCGGGACAGGGATCAATGAGCAGTTCTTC.

V and J are TRBV4-2 and TRBJ1-6; 7 bases agree with TRBD1. The trim removed 6 bases at V and 5 bases at J, leaving 10 bases unmatched. The CDR3 has 16 amino acids. The germline V gene encodes CDR1 LGHNA and CDR2 YNFKEQ. The CDR3 sequence: CASRREPGQNNSPLHF. CDR3 bases: TGTGCCAGCAGACGAGAACCGGGACAGAATAATTCACCCCTCCACTTT.

V is TRBV18 and J is TRBJ2-3; D might be TRBD2 (5 bases). V lost 2 bases and J 5 bases, leaving 11 bases between the germline ends. Germline V gene lookup returns CDR1 KGHSH and CDR2 LQKENI. The CDR3 has 14 residues. The CDR3 DNA is TGTGCCAGCTCACCAACCGTTGCGGGAGATACGCAGTATTTT. Amino acid sequence: CASSPTVAGDTQYF.

J is TRBJ2-7 and V is TRBV5-1; D ambiguous. This CDR3 comprises 13 residues. The germline V gene encodes CDR1 SGHRS and CDR2 YFSETQ. Trimming shortened V by 0 bases and J by 6 bases, and 10 bases separated the two germline ends. The CDR3 DNA follows: TGCGCCAGCAGCTTGGCCCTGAGTCCCGAGCAGTACTTC. As protein: CASSLALSPEQYF.

The V gene is TRBV27, the J gene TRBJ2-7; D might be TRBD2 (5 bases). The CDR3 is made up of 14 amino acids. Germline assignment: CDR1 MNHEY and CDR2 SMNVEV (reference sequence). V gave up 0 bases and J gave up 3 bases, with 9 bases separating them. In nucleotides, the CDR3 is TGTGCCAGCAGTTTATCATCGGGGTTCTACGAGCAGTACTTC. It yields the protein CASSLSSGFYEQYF.

V gene TRBV19 combines with J gene TRBJ2-3; the match to TRBD1 covers 11 bases. V trimming: 10 bases; J trimming: 7 bases; junction bases outside the gene matches: 4. CDR1 and CDR2 from the germline V gene are LNHDA and SQIVND (reference sequence). This CDR3 is 12 amino acids long. The CDR3 spells CATGTGGNTQYF. CDR3 bases: TGTGCCACCGGGACAGGGGGAAATACGCAGTATTTT.

The V and J genes are TRBV5-1 and TRBJ1-2, with 7 bases matching TRBD1. The ends lost 3 bases at V and 5 bases at J; junction bases unmatched: 7. The CDR3 covers 14 residues. Germline CDR1 reads SGHRS; CDR2 reads YFSETQ. The CDR3, as DNA: TGCGCCAGCAGCTCAGACAGGGATGAATATGGCTACACCTTC. Protein product: CASSSDRDEYGYTF.

This sequence joins TRBV29-1 and TRBJ2-2; 10 bases fit TRBD1. Germline V gives CDR1 SQVTM, CDR2 ANQGSEA. The CDR3 runs to 13 residues. The junction had 7 bases not matched to a gene; V was cut back by 7 bases and J by 8 bases. The CDR3 is CSAATGGAGELFF. CDR3 coding DNA: TGCAGCGCTGCGACAGGGGGCGCGGGGGAGCTGTTTTTT.

The chain has TRBV16 and TRBJ1-2; possibly TRBD1 for D (6 bases). The V end lost 2 bases, the J end lost 2 bases, and 9 bases lay between the germline ends. This CDR3 has 14 residues. The germline V gene has CDR1 KGHSY and CDR2 FQNENV. The CDR3 DNA is TGTGCCAGCAGCCAACGGGGGGCGAACTATGGCTACACCTTC. Translating gives CASSQRGANYGYTF. Looking up the rest from reference TRBV16 and TRBJ1-2 gives the full variable domain: GEEVAQTPKHLVRGEGQKAKLYCAPIKGHSYVFWYQQVLKNEFKFLISFQNENVFDETGMPKERFSAKCLPNSPCSLEIQATKLEDSAVYFCASSQRGANYGYTFGSGTRLTVV.

In nucleotides, the CDR3 is TGTGCCAGCAGTTTATCCCCAGCGGGAGGGCCCAATGAGCAGTTCTTC. As protein: CASSLSPAGGPNEQFF. This chain links TRBV28 with TRBJ2-1; 10 bases fit TRBD2. Germline V gene data show CDR1 as MDHEN and CDR2 as SYDVKM. The CDR3 has 16 amino acids. V trimming: 1 base; J trimming: 6 bases; junction bases outside the gene matches: 6.

The chain links TRBV9 to TRBJ2-1, with 12 bases aligning to TRBD2. Germline V gives CDR1 SGDLS, CDR2 YYNGEE. V dropped 3 bases and J dropped 8; count of bases not matched to a gene: 3. This CDR3 contains 14 residues. This CDR3 reads CASSATSGRHEQFF. The DNA of the CDR3 is TGTGCCAGCAGCGCGACTAGCGGGAGACATGAGCAGTTCTTC.

This chain links TRBV30 with TRBJ2-7; maybe TRBD2 (6 bases). CDR1 and CDR2 (germline): GTSNPN, SVGIG (reference sequence). This CDR3 comprises 13 residues. CDR3 sequence reads: CGAGRDSSYEQYF. For the CDR3, the DNA is TGTGGCGCGGGGCGGGACTCGTCCTACGAGCAGTACTTC.

The genes are TRBV2 and TRBJ1-2; perhaps TRBD1 as D (5 bases). Germline CDR1 reads SNHLY; CDR2 reads FYNNEI. CDR3 length equals 16 residues. V was trimmed by 4 bases and J by 6 bases, leaving 21 bases between them. The CDR3 reads CASSARGRDPHHGYTF. CDR3 nucleotides: TGTGCCAGCAGTGCCCGGGGCAGGGACCCCCACCATGGCTACACCTTC.

In its sample, this clone ranks as medium-sized. The rearrangement uses TRBV28 and TRBJ2-7, with 9 bases aligning to TRBD2. The V gene end was trimmed by 2 bases and the J gene end by 3 bases; junction bases not matched to a gene: 5. Germline V CDR1 and CDR2: MDHEN, SYDVKM. The CDR3 is 15 amino acids. In DNA, the CDR3 is TGTGCCAGCAGTTTAGCGGGAGGGCTATTCTACGAGCAGTACTTC. Protein product: CASSLAGGLFYEQYF. Full variable domain (remainder filled in from reference TRBV28 and TRBJ2-7): DVKVTQSSRYLVKRTGEKVFLECVQDMDHENMFWYRQDPGLGLRLIYFSYDVKMKEKGDIPEGYSVSREKKERFSLILESASTNQTSMYLCASSLAGGLFYEQYFGPGTRLTVT.

This clone appeared a single time. The chain carries TRBV30 and TRBJ2-1; D not resolved. Germline CDR1 reads GTSNPN; CDR2 reads SVGIG (reference sequence). CDR3 length: 18 residues. V was cut by 0 bases and J by 3 bases, with 21 bases left in between. The CDR3 here is CAWSVAPRGTGLYNEQFF. DNA for the CDR3: TGTGCCTGGAGTGTGGCCCCACGAGGAACCGGGCTCTACAATGAGCAGTTCTTC. Together with reference TRBV30 and TRBJ2-1, the CDR3 gives the full variable domain: SQTIHQWPATLVQPVGSPLSLECTVEGTSNPNLYWYRQAAGRGLQLLFYSVGIGQISSEVPQNLSASRPQDRQFILSSKKLLLSDSGFYLCAWSVAPRGTGLYNEQFFGPGTRLTVL.

The J gene is TRBJ2-7, the V gene TRBV6-5; TRBD2 is a possible D gene (5 bases). CDR1 and CDR2 (germline): MNHEY, SVGAGI. The CDR3 totals 11 residues. The V and J ends lost 7 bases and 10 bases respectively, with 14 bases between them. In DNA form, the CDR3 reads TGTGCCAGCACCGCTAGGGAGCGCCAGTACTTC. Protein sequence: CASTARERQYF.

This chain joins TRBV6-6 and TRBJ1-1; 8 bases are shared with TRBD1. CDR1 and CDR2 from the germline V gene are MNHNY and SVGAGI (reference sequence). V lost 0 bases and J lost 8; bases outside the gene matches: 2. This CDR3 is built from 13 residues. The DNA for the CDR3 is TGTGCCAGCAGTTACTCGTGGGACAGGGAAGCTTTCTTT. As protein: CASSYSWDREAFF.

The CDR3 nucleotides are TGTGCCAGTAGGCACCGACTAGCGTGGAGCTCTGGGGCCAACGTCCTGACTTTC. Translation gives CASRHRLAWSSGANVLTF. The rearrangement links TRBV19 to TRBJ2-6, with 8 bases lining up with TRBD2. J lost 0 bases, V lost 6 bases, and 10 bases had no gene match. CDR3 length: 18 residues. Looked up from germline, CDR1 is LNHDA and CDR2 is SQIVND (reference sequence).

The chain uses TRBV28 and TRBJ1-3, with D maybe TRBD1 (5 bases). The CDR3 is made up of 16 amino acids. V dropped 7 bases and J dropped 0 bases, with 16 bases sitting between them. CDR1 and CDR2 (germline): MDHEN, SYDVKM. CDR3 in amino acids: CASTEPGRTSGNTIYF. DNA of the CDR3: TGTGCCAGCACCGAGCCGGGACGGACCTCTGGAAACACCATATATTTT.

V is TRBV27 and J is TRBJ2-7; 8 bases align to TRBD1. This CDR3 region has 14 residues. Trimming at V came to 3 bases and at J to 1 base, leaving 2 bases not matched to a gene. Looked up from germline, CDR1 is MNHEY and CDR2 is SMNVEV (reference sequence). The CDR3 region is CASSLGDRSYEQYF. In DNA form, the CDR3 reads TGTGCCAGCAGTTTGGGGGACAGGTCCTACGAGCAGTACTTC.

This sequence joins TRBV28 and TRBJ2-4; D gene unclear. Germline CDR1 reads MDHEN; CDR2 reads SYDVKM. The CDR3 runs to 16 residues. V was cut by 2 bases and J by 0 bases, with 11 bases left in between. CDR3 DNA sequence: TGTGCCAGCAGTTTAGATTTGGTGGAAGCCAAAAACATTCAGTACTTC. Its protein product is CASSLDLVEAKNIQYF.

This sequence joins TRBV6-5 and TRBJ2-2, with a possible D match to TRBD2 (5 bases). CDR3 length equals 15 residues. From germline, CDR1 is MNHEY and CDR2 SVGAGI. Trimming shortened V by 5 bases and J by 4 bases, and 14 bases separated the two germline ends. CDR3 nucleotides: TGTGCCAGCAGTAGAGAGCGGTTGGGCACCGGGGAGCTGTTTTTT. Its protein product is CASSRERLGTGELFF.

The genes are TRBV6-6 and TRBJ2-7; D gene ambiguous. The CDR3 is made up of 12 amino acids. V lost 5 bases and J 7 bases, leaving 12 bases between the germline ends. CDR1 is MNHNY and CDR2 is SVGAGI in the germline V gene (reference sequence). The CDR3 is CASSDRSREQYF. Here the CDR3 DNA reads TGTGCCAGCAGTGATCGGTCTCGGGAGCAGTACTTC.